This TCR beta chain emerged from a study of identifying expanded T cells in peripheral blood. Trimming removed 2 bases at V and 8 bases at J, with 15 bases between. Germline CDR1 and CDR2: WSHSY and SAAADI. This CDR3 contains 15 residues. Produced via immunoSEQ multiplex PCR; TCRdb's table is partial and in-frame only. Of around 84,000 clones in the sample, around 90% were seen once. This chain links TRBV10-2 with TRBJ1-4, with D maybe TRBD1 (6 bases). Material: blood. This receptor was taken from a person aged 18 to 70 in good health. This CDR3 reads CASSEAGARKEKLFF. CDR3 DNA sequence: TGCGCCAGCAGTGAGGCAGGGGCGCGAAAAGAAAAACTGTTTTTT.